Each of the 7 T cell receptor beta chains below was sequenced from the same sample in a study of T-cell reconstitution after alpha-beta-depleted transplantation in children. Molecular barcoding with unique molecular identifiers was used for the TCRbeta library. TCRdb reprocessed the PCR reads via MiXCR and lists one record per CDR3 protein. This table holds approximately 230,000 distinct CDR3 sequences, roughly 26% found once. Sequenced material: PBMCs, taken before TCRalphabeta/CD19-depleted stem cell transplant. Receptor source: a girl aged 2 to 10 with Fanconi anemia, due to receive a stem cell transplant.

This clonotype came up a few times. The chain uses TRBV24-1 and TRBJ2-1; the match to TRBD2 covers 9 bases. Germline loops: CDR1 KGHDR, CDR2 SFDVKD. J gave up 4 bases and V 7 bases, and 4 bases lay outside the gene matches. This CDR3 has 14 amino acids. The CDR3 region is CATRTSGPYNEQFF. CDR3 nucleotides: TGTGCCACCAGAACTAGCGGGCCGTACAATGAGCAGTTCTTC.

This clonotype was found a few times. The rearrangement joins TRBV28 to TRBJ2-1, with 7 bases that match TRBD2. The germline V gene has CDR1 MDHEN and CDR2 SYDVKM. The CDR3 runs 16 residues. V lost 4 bases and J lost 4; bases outside the gene matches: 10. CDR3 residues: CASSWAELAFYNEQFF. The CDR3 bases are TGTGCCAGCAGTTGGGCGGAACTAGCGTTTTACAATGAGCAGTTCTTC.

This clonotype was recorded at least ten times. The rearrangement joins TRBV29-1 to TRBJ2-1; tentative D call: TRBD2 (5 bases). Germline CDR1 reads SQVTM; CDR2 reads ANQGSEA. CDR3 length: 13 residues. V was cut by 7 bases and J by 3 bases, with 13 bases left in between. CDR3 coding DNA: TGCAGCGCTGGGGTGAGGGACTACAATGAGCAGTTCTTC. This codes for CSAGVRDYNEQFF.

In DNA form, the CDR3 reads TGCAGCGTCGCACCCCTGGGGACTGCCGTTACGAATACGCAGTATTTT. Encoded protein: CSVAPLGTAVTNTQYF. The rearrangement joins TRBV29-1 to TRBJ2-3; maybe TRBD2 (6 bases). Looked up from germline, CDR1 is SQVTM and CDR2 is ANQGSEA. This CDR3 contains 16 residues. Trimming removed 6 bases at V and 7 bases at J, with 26 bases between.

The chain carries TRBV28 and TRBJ2-1; D possibly corresponds to TRBD2 (6 bases). The ends were cut back, 1 base at V and 14 bases at J, with 15 bases in the middle. Germline assignment: CDR1 MDHEN and CDR2 SYDVKM. This CDR3 region has 13 residues. The CDR3 sequence is CASSLSLGGRKFF. The CDR3 region has the DNA TGTGCCAGCAGTTTATCTCTGGGGGGAAGGAAGTTCTTC.

The J gene is TRBJ1-6, the V gene TRBV6-1; TRBD1 might be the D (6 bases). Germline CDR1 and CDR2: MNHNS and SASEGT. V gave up 5 bases and J gave up 6 bases, with 14 bases separating them. This CDR3 spans 15 amino acids. CDR3 in amino acids: CASSLIQGGNSPLHF. The DNA for the CDR3 is TGTGCCAGCAGTCTCATACAGGGCGGTAATTCACCCCTCCACTTT.

This clonotype has at least ten counts. The rearrangement uses TRBV20-1 and TRBJ2-1, with D tentatively TRBD1 (6 bases). The CDR3 contains 16 residues. Germline CDR1 DFQATT, CDR2 SNEGSKA (reference sequence). V lost 0 bases and J 4 bases, leaving 16 bases between the germline ends. CDR3 sequence reads: CSARDRLGAVYNEQFF. The CDR3 DNA reads TGCAGTGCTAGAGATCGTCTGGGGGCGGTTTACAATGAGCAGTTCTTC.